This T cell receptor (beta chain) came from a study of OX40 agonist ivuxolimab in advanced cancers. About the study as a whole: The costimulatory receptor OX40 (CD134) was targeted by ivuxolimab, a fully human IgG2 agonistic monoclonal antibody. Intravenous ivuxolimab was administered to patients every 2 weeks at six dose levels: 0.01, 0.1, 0.3, 1.5, 3 and 10 mg/kg. Of the roughly 52 patients in dose escalation, about 20 had hepatocellular carcinoma, about 15 had melanoma, 9 had renal cell carcinoma and 9 had head and neck cancer. In the dose-escalation cohort, roughly 82% of patients were male, and the mean age was 60 years with a range of roughly 20 to 80. Patients were allowed to have had prior anti-PD-1, anti-PD-L1 or anti-CTLA-4 therapy, and around 41% of the dose-escalation patients had previously received checkpoint inhibitors. Partial responses were achieved by three dose-escalation patients, of whom one had hepatocellular carcinoma and two had cutaneous melanoma. The purpose of peripheral TCRbeta sequencing was to test whether ivuxolimab changed TCR sequence diversity and led to clonal T-cell expansion. The paper covers the monotherapy dose-escalation part of the phase I ivuxolimab trial, which included N ≈ 50 patients.

Sequences SNHLY (CDR1) and FYNNEI (CDR2) are obtained from the germline V gene. The CDR3 sequence holds 15 residues, the cysteine and phenylalanine included. Of the read, only the CDR3 DNA is kept; its 45 bases are in frame from base 1. Cut back by 8 bases and 6 bases, the V and J ends lie 21 bases apart. What the authors observed across the whole study: Low levels of normalized T-cell clonal expansion were also seen in some nonresponding patients. Which antigens the clonally expanded peripheral T cells were specific for was not determined. In the 0.1-3.0 mg/kg groups, partial responders were among the patients with the lowest normalized peripheral clonal expansion, particularly in CD8+ T cells. At doses from 0.1 to 3.0 mg/kg, clonal expansion was seen in both CD4+ and CD8+ blood T cells between baseline and week 6. After ivuxolimab, expanded clones were on average more numerous among CD8+ T cells than among CD4+ T cells.

Notes on this clone: Its antigen remains unidentified. It has no much larger one-base neighbor in the sample; base qualities were not kept.

Patients with a history of autoimmune disease or receiving systemic immunosuppression were excluded from the trial. Peripheral blood for TCR sequencing was collected from all dose cohorts at baseline, on cycle 4 day 1, and on cycle 7 day 1. The samples were taken from a phase I, first-in-human, multicenter, open-label dose-escalation trial of ivuxolimab. Adults with locally advanced or metastatic head and neck squamous cell, hepatocellular, melanoma or renal cell carcinoma were enrolled in the trial. CD4+ and CD8+ T cells were sorted separately from peripheral blood before TCR sequencing. Genomic DNA was extracted from sorted cells for sequencing of the TCRbeta CDR3 region. TCRbeta CDR3 regions were sequenced using the immunoSEQ Assay. The clones in this table, taken by TCRdb from immuneACCESS, are in-frame only. Not every clone is retained; where verified, under half of the shortfall comes from an unresolved V gene, and the cause of the rest is unknown. Here the sample has fewer than 30,000 clones; 75% to 90% occur a single time. The ten largest clones represent 20% to 25% of the sample.

The material was CD4+ or CD8+ T cells sorted from blood, obtained in a trial of the OX40 agonist ivuxolimab. The chain employs TRBV2 and TRBJ2-3; a tentative D match to TRBD2 spans 6 bases. The receptor comes from an adult with an advanced solid tumor such as melanoma, head and neck, liver or kidney cancer. CDR3 reads: CASGEDFQAVDTQYF. The DNA sequence is given as TGTGCCAGCGGGGAGGACTTCCAGGCAGTGGATACGCAGTATTTT.